This is a list of T cell receptor beta chains from one sample in a study of T cell repertoires in ileal Crohn's disease. Produced via immunoSEQ multiplex PCR; TCRdb's table is partial and in-frame only. The data hold around 9,900 clones, with roughly 78% observed a single time. The specimen sequenced was ileal tissue. The receptors here all came from an adult with Crohn's disease. Both conserved end residues are trimmed from each CDR3. The order of the fields is V gene, J gene, CDR3 protein.

v_call: TRBV7-9
j_call: TRBJ2-1
cdr3_aa: ASSLGEIAVPCDEQF

v_call: TRBV5-1
j_call: TRBJ1-4
cdr3_aa: ASSLGSGRGSEKLF

v_call: TRBV27
j_call: TRBJ1-1
cdr3_aa: ASSLGGGGTEAF

v_call: TRBV19
j_call: TRBJ2-7
cdr3_aa: ASSYRPSYEQY

v_call: TRBV30
j_call: TRBJ2-5
cdr3_aa: AWSVVAGDETQY

v_call: TRBV4-3
j_call: TRBJ1-5
cdr3_aa: ASSQDSLGDQPQH

v_call: TRBV29-1
j_call: TRBJ2-5
cdr3_aa: SVNYSGGLKETQY

v_call: TRBV5-1
j_call: TRBJ1-4
cdr3_aa: ASGYTGVNEKLF

v_call: TRBV20-1
j_call: TRBJ2-1
cdr3_aa: SARDGFEQF

v_call: TRBV10-3
j_call: TRBJ1-2
cdr3_aa: AISALFFGENYT

v_call: TRBV7-2
j_call: TRBJ2-5
cdr3_aa: ASSPRRQETQY

v_call: TRBV7-2
j_call: TRBJ2-3
cdr3_aa: ASSPGKRGSTDTQY

v_call: TRBV4-2
j_call: TRBJ2-1
cdr3_aa: ASSRQLAGFNEQF

v_call: TRBV18
j_call: TRBJ2-2
cdr3_aa: ASSKWKGDDGELF

v_call: TRBV2
j_call: TRBJ1-1
cdr3_aa: ASSARGTEAF

v_call: TRBV9
j_call: TRBJ2-5
cdr3_aa: ASSVAGGSETQY

v_call: TRBV29-1
j_call: TRBJ1-3
cdr3_aa: SARTGVNTIY

v_call: TRBV5-6
j_call: TRBJ1-4
cdr3_aa: ASSPAGRGAEKLF

v_call: TRBV4-2
j_call: TRBJ2-1
cdr3_aa: ASSQVRNSREGQNEQF

v_call: TRBV11-1
j_call: TRBJ1-1
cdr3_aa: ASSHFLYQGDAEAF

v_call: TRBV27
j_call: TRBJ1-1
cdr3_aa: ASSFLGKGGTEAF

v_call: TRBV30
j_call: TRBJ1-1
cdr3_aa: AWTDRDREAHTEAF

v_call: TRBV5-4
j_call: TRBJ1-1
cdr3_aa: ASSRQVENTEAF

v_call: TRBV2
j_call: TRBJ2-4
cdr3_aa: ASYRAGAKNIQY

v_call: TRBV2
j_call: TRBJ2-2
cdr3_aa: ASRRVMGAAGELF

v_call: TRBV30
j_call: TRBJ1-1
cdr3_aa: AWSGIGVTGTEAF

v_call: TRBV5-5
j_call: TRBJ2-7
cdr3_aa: ASSSNRDSSYEQY

v_call: TRBV5-4
j_call: TRBJ1-6
cdr3_aa: ASSREPGQSNSPLH

v_call: TRBV5-1
j_call: TRBJ2-2
cdr3_aa: ASSFPSGRIDRELF

v_call: TRBV4-1
j_call: TRBJ2-3
cdr3_aa: ASSQNPPGTSENTQY

v_call: TRBV11-3
j_call: TRBJ1-3
cdr3_aa: ASSQGAGNTIY

v_call: TRBV7-2
j_call: TRBJ1-2
cdr3_aa: ASSLRTYGYT

v_call: TRBV30
j_call: TRBJ1-1
cdr3_aa: AWRGSNTEAF

v_call: TRBV19
j_call: TRBJ2-7
cdr3_aa: ASRSIIGLANSYEQY

v_call: TRBV30
j_call: TRBJ2-1
cdr3_aa: AWSVRVDEQF

v_call: TRBV4-3
j_call: TRBJ1-2
cdr3_aa: ASSPLGGYGYT

v_call: TRBV6-1
j_call: TRBJ2-7
cdr3_aa: ASNRGFSYEQY

v_call: TRBV2
j_call: TRBJ2-7
cdr3_aa: ASGGTSGRRYEQY

v_call: TRBV30
j_call: TRBJ1-1
cdr3_aa: AYATGNTEAF

v_call: TRBV9
j_call: TRBJ2-2
cdr3_aa: ASSLIAIGELF

v_call: TRBV6-5
j_call: TRBJ1-3
cdr3_aa: ASSYAAPNSGNTIY

v_call: TRBV9
j_call: TRBJ2-5
cdr3_aa: ASSVAGETQY

v_call: TRBV27
j_call: TRBJ2-5
cdr3_aa: ASSSDLAGVQETQY

v_call: TRBV19
j_call: TRBJ2-1
cdr3_aa: ASSILSSGGATYEQF

v_call: TRBV9
j_call: TRBJ2-1
cdr3_aa: ASSTRTGGMF

v_call: TRBV6-4
j_call: TRBJ2-3
cdr3_aa: ASSEAGAPDTQY

v_call: TRBV5-1
j_call: TRBJ2-1
cdr3_aa: ASSSEGAGEQF